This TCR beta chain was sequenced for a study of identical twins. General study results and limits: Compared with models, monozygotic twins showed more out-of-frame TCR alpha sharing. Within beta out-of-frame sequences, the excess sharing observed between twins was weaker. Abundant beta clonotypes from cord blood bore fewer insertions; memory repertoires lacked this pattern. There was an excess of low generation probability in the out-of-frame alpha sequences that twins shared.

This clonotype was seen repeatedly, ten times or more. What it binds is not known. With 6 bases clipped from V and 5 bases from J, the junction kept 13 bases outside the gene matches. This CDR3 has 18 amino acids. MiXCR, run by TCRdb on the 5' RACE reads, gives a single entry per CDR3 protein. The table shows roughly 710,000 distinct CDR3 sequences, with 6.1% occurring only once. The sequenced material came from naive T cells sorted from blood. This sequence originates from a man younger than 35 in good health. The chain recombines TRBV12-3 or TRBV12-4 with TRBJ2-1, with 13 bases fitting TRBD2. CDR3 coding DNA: TGTGCCAGCAGCATACTAGCGGGAGGGCCTAAGTTCGACAATGAGCAGTTCTTC. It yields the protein CASSILAGGPKFDNEQFF.